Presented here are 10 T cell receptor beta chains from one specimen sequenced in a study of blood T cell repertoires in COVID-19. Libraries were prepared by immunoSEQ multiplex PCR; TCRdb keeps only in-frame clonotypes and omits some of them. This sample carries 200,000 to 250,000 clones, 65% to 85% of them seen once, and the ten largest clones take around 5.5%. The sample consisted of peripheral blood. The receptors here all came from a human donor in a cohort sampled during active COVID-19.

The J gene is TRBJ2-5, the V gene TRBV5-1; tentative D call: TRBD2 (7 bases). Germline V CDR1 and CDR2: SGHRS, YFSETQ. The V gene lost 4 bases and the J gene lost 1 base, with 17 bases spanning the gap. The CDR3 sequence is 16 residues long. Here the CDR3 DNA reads TGCGCCAGCAGCCTTGGGGGGGCGCATACCCAAGAGACCCAGTACTTC. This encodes CASSLGGAHTQETQYF.

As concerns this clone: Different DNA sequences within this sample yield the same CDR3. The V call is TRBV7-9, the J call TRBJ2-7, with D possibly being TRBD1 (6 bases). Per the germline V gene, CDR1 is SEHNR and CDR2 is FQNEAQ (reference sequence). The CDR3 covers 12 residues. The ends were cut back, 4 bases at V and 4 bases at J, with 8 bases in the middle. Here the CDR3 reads CASSSQGYEQYF. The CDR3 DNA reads TGTGCCAGCAGCTCACAGGGTTACGAGCAGTACTTC.

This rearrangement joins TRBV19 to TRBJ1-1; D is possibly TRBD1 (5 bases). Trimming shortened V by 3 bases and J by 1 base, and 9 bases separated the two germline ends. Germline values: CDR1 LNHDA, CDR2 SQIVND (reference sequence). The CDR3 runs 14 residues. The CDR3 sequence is CASSIQGTNTEAFF. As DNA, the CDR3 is TGTGCCAGTAGTATCCAGGGAACGAACACTGAAGCTTTCTTT.

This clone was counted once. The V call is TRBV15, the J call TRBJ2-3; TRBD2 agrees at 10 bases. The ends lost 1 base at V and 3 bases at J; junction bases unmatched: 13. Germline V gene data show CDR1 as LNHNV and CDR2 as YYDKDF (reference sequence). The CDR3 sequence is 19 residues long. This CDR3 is CATSRAPTGSGRPTDTQYF. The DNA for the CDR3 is TGTGCCACCAGCAGAGCCCCCACGGGTAGCGGGAGGCCGACAGATACGCAGTATTTT.

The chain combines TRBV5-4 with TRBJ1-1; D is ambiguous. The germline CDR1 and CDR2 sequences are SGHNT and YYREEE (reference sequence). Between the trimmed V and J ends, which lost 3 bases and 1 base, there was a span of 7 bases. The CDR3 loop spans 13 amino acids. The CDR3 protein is CASSWAGNTEAFF. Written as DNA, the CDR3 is TGTGCCAGCAGCTGGGCAGGGAACACTGAAGCTTTCTTT.

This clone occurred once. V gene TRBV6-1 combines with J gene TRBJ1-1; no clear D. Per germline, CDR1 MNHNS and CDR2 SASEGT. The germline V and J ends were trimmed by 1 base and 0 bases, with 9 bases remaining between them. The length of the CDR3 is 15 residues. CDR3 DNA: TGTGCCAGCAGTGAAGGGTACACCCTGAACACTGAAGCTTTCTTT. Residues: CASSEGYTLNTEAFF.

The DNA of the CDR3 is TGTGCCAGCAGGATGGATAGCGGGGGGAACACCGGGGAGCTGTTTTTT. It specifies CASRMDSGGNTGELFF. This rearrangement joins TRBV2 to TRBJ2-2; 9 nucleotides align to TRBD2. Trimming took 6 bases from V and 1 from J; bases not matched to a gene: 6. Germline V gene data show CDR1 as SNHLY and CDR2 as FYNNEI. The CDR3 is 16 residues long.

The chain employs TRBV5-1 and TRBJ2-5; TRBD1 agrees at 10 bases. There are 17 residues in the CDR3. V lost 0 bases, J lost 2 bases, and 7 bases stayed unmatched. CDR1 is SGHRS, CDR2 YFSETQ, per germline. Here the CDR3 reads CASSLARTGGRQETQYF. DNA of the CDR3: TGCGCCAGCAGCTTGGCCCGGACAGGGGGAAGACAAGAGACCCAGTACTTC.

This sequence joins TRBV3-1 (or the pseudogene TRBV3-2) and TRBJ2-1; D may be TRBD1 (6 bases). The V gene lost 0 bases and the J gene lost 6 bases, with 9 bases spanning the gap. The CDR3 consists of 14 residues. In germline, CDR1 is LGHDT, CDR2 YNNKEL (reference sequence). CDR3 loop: CASSQDLRGNEQFF. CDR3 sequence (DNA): TGTGCCAGCAGCCAAGACCTCAGGGGCAATGAGCAGTTCTTC.

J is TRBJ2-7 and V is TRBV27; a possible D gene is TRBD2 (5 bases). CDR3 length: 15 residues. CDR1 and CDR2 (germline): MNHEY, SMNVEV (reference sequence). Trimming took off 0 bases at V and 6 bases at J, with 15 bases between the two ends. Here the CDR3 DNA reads TGTGCCAGCAGTTTATCCTTTTCGGGTGCGGGCGAGCAGTACTTC. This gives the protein CASSLSFSGAGEQYF.